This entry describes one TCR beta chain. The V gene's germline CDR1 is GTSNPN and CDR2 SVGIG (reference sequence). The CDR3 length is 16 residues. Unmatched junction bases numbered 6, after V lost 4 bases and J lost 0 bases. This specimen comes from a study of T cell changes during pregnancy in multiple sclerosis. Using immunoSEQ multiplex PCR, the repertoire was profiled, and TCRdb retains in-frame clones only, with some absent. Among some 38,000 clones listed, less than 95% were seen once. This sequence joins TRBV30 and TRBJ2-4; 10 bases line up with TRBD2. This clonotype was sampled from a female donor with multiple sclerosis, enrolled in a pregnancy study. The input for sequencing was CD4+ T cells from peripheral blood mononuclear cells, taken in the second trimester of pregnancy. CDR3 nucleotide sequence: TGTGCCTGGACTCAGAGCGGGAGGGGAGCCAAAAACATTCAGTACTTC. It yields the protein CAWTQSGRGAKNIQYF.